This is a list of T cell receptor beta chains from one sample in a study of T-cell reconstitution after alpha-beta-depleted transplantation in children. TCRdb passed the PCR reads through MiXCR, listing each CDR3 protein once. The sample holds 500,000 to 600,000 distinct CDR3 sequences; 25% to 30% are singletons and the top ten take just over 35%. Sequencing was performed on PBMCs, taken before TCRalphabeta/CD19-depleted stem cell transplant. The source of these receptors is a boy younger than two with Wiskott-Aldrich syndrome, due to receive a stem cell transplant. The CDR3 runs from the conserved cysteine through the conserved F or W. The order of the fields is D gene, V gene, clone size, J gene, CDR3 DNA, CDR3 protein. The D gene is left open where the match is weak. Clone size, where shown, is once, few, many, or a class for clones that have expanded.

TRBD1	TRBV3-1	.	TRBJ2-7	TGTGCCAGCAGCCAACGGGACAGGGCAGAATACGAGCAGTACTTC	CASSQRDRAEYEQYF
.	TRBV15	few	TRBJ2-1	TGTGCCACCAGCCCTCCAGGACCCAGAGGGAATGAGCAGTTCTTC	CATSPPGPRGNEQFF
.	TRBV4-2	.	TRBJ1-1	TGTGCCCGTCGCCCAGTGAACACTGAAGCTTTCTTT	CARRPVNTEAFF
TRBD2	TRBV7-2	.	TRBJ2-5	TGTGCCAGCAGTTATGTCCGTCCCGGGACTATAAAGACCCAGTACTTC	CASSYVRPGTIKTQYF
TRBD2	TRBV5-1	.	TRBJ2-1	TGCGCCAGCAGCCCCCGATGGGGGAGGGACAATGAGCAGTTCTTC	CASSPRWGRDNEQFF
.	TRBV7-9	.	TRBJ1-2	TGTGCCAGCACAGCTCAGATCTATGGCTACACCTTC	CASTAQIYGYTF
TRBD1	TRBV27	few	TRBJ1-1	TGTGCCAGCAGTTTATCGGACAGGCGCACTGAAGCTTTCTTT	CASSLSDRRTEAFF
TRBD2	TRBV10-3	.	TRBJ2-7	TGTGCCATCTCCCCGGGACTAGCGGGAGAGGAGCAGTACTTC	CAISPGLAGEEQYF
.	TRBV5-1	many	TRBJ1-6	TGCGCCAGCAGCCACCGACCTGTCGGGTTGGATTCACCCCTCCACTTT	CASSHRPVGLDSPLHF
.	TRBV5-1	many	TRBJ1-4	TGCGCCAGCAGCTTGGGTGGGGGCGCTACTAATGAAAAACTGTTTTTT	CASSLGGGATNEKLFF
.	TRBV12-3/TRBV12-4	.	TRBJ2-7	TGTGCCAGCAGTATCCTCGGGAACTACGAGCAGTACTTC	CASSILGNYEQYF
TRBD1	TRBV20-1	.	TRBJ1-2	TGCAGTGCTTCGCAGGGGGCCAGATATGGCTACACCTTC	CSASQGARYGYTF
.	TRBV5-1	.	TRBJ1-4	TGCGCCAGCAGCTTGGGACAGGTTAATGAAAAACTGTTTTTT	CASSLGQVNEKLFF
TRBD1	TRBV5-6	few	TRBJ2-7	TGTGCCAGCAGCTTACCCGGACAGGGAACCTCCTACGAGCAGTACTTC	CASSLPGQGTSYEQYF
TRBD2	TRBV12-3/TRBV12-4	.	TRBJ2-2	TGTGCCAGCAGAGCCCCTAGCGGGAGGTCGGTAACCGGGGAGCTGTTTTTT	CASRAPSGRSVTGELFF
.	TRBV10-3	.	TRBJ2-7	TGTGCCATCTCCCTCAGCAGCAGAGGCGAGCAGTACTTC	CAISLSSRGEQYF
.	TRBV3-1	.	TRBJ2-2	TGTGCCAGCAGCCAATTAGGGTTTGCCGGGGAGCTGTTTTTT	CASSQLGFAGELFF
TRBD2	TRBV10-1	.	TRBJ2-1	TGCGCCAGTGGCGGGACACGGACTAGCGGGAGAGTATGGAATGAGCAGTTCTTC	CASGGTRTSGRVWNEQFF
.	TRBV6-5	few	TRBJ2-5	TGTGCCAGCAGTTACTCTGGGGTCCCGGAGACCCAGTACTTC	CASSYSGVPETQYF
.	TRBV5-1	.	TRBJ1-1	TGCGCCAGCAGCTTGGCCGGGGTTGTGAACACTGAAGCTTTCTTT	CASSLAGVVNTEAFF
.	TRBV18	few	TRBJ2-1	TGTGCCAGCTCACCACAGGGTCTATCGTACAATGAGCAGTTCTTC	CASSPQGLSYNEQFF
TRBD1	TRBV7-4	.	TRBJ1-5	TGTGCCAGCGGAACTGGGGACAGTCTAAGGGGCAATCAGCCCCAGCATTTT	CASGTGDSLRGNQPQHF
.	TRBV7-9	.	TRBJ2-7	TGTGCCAGCAGCTTGCCGGACAGATCCTACGAGCAGTACTTC	CASSLPDRSYEQYF
TRBD1	TRBV28	few	TRBJ1-4	TGTGCCAGCAGCCCCGGGACAGGGCCTGAAAAACTGTTTTTT	CASSPGTGPEKLFF
.	TRBV6-5	.	TRBJ1-5	TGTGCCAGCAGTTACAGCGTAAATCAGCCCCAGCATTTT	CASSYSVNQPQHF
TRBD2	TRBV7-2	.	TRBJ2-1	TGTGCCAGCAGCCTTGAGGGGACTAGCGGGAGTTTCAATGAGCAGTTCTTC	CASSLEGTSGSFNEQFF
.	TRBV5-6	.	TRBJ2-3	TGTGCCAGCAGCTTGGGACTTCACACAGATACGCAGTATTTT	CASSLGLHTDTQYF
.	TRBV29-1	.	TRBJ2-1	TGCAGCGTCCACTCTCACAGGGACGGATACAATGAGCAGTTCTTC	CSVHSHRDGYNEQFF
.	TRBV5-1	.	TRBJ2-2	TGCGCCAGCGGAGAGACCGGGGAGCTGTTTTTT	CASGETGELFF
.	TRBV5-1	many	TRBJ2-7	TGTGCCAGCAGTTTCGATACCTACGAGCAGTACTTC	CASSFDTYEQYF
TRBD2	TRBV20-1	.	TRBJ2-1	TGCAGTGCCAGACCTACTAGCGGGGACTCCTACAATGAGCAGTTCTTC	CSARPTSGDSYNEQFF
.	TRBV10-3	.	TRBJ2-2	TGTGCCATCAGTAAGCGGGCCGGGGAGCTGTTTTTT	CAISKRAGELFF
.	TRBV5-1	few	TRBJ2-7	TGCGCCAGCAGCTCGGACTCTAATAATGAGCAGTACTTC	CASSSDSNNEQYF
TRBD2	TRBV5-1	.	TRBJ2-3	TGCGCCAGCAACCAGGGACTAGCGGGACCAGATACGCAGTATTTT	CASNQGLAGPDTQYF
.	TRBV5-1	few	TRBJ2-7	TGCGCCAGCAGCTCGACCCCCCATATTCCGACACACTACGAGCAGTACTTC	CASSSTPHIPTHYEQYF
TRBD1	TRBV20-1	.	TRBJ2-5	TGCAGTGCGCTCAGAGGGACAGCCATCCAAGAGACCCAGTACTTC	CSALRGTAIQETQYF
TRBD2	TRBV2	.	TRBJ2-1	TGTGCCACAACGCGACTAGCGGGAGATGAGCAGTTCTTC	CATTRLAGDEQFF
.	TRBV6-2/TRBV6-3	.	TRBJ1-5	TGTGCCAGCAGGGCCCGGGACAGCAATCAGCCCCAGCATTTT	CASRARDSNQPQHF
TRBD2	TRBV20-1	.	TRBJ2-3	TGCAGTGCTAACGGACTAGCGGAGGGGGATACGCAGTATTTT	CSANGLAEGDTQYF
.	TRBV14	.	TRBJ1-1	TGTGCCAGCAGCCAAGTGGGGATTTTCGCTGAAGCTTTCTTT	CASSQVGIFAEAFF
.	TRBV5-1	.	TRBJ2-1	TGCGCCAGCAGCTTGGTGGCTAGGAGGCACAATGAGCAGTTCTTC	CASSLVARRHNEQFF
.	TRBV4-2	few	TRBJ1-1	TGTGCCAGCAGCCCGAGAGCCAGAAACACTGAAGCTTTCTTT	CASSPRARNTEAFF
.	TRBV7-8	few	TRBJ2-1	TGTGCCAGCATCGTGCAGGCTAGCGTATTCAATGAGCAGTTCTTC	CASIVQASVFNEQFF
TRBD2	TRBV12-3/TRBV12-4	.	TRBJ2-3	TGTGCCAGCAGTTTGGGACTAGCGGGAGTTACTAGCACAGATACGCAGTATTTT	CASSLGLAGVTSTDTQYF
.	TRBV12-3/TRBV12-4	.	TRBJ1-1	TGTGCCAGCAGTTTATGGCTGGCCTTCCTCACTGAAGCTTTCTTT	CASSLWLAFLTEAFF
TRBD2	TRBV24-1	few	TRBJ2-1	TGTGCCACCAGTTATAGCGGGAGTTACAATGAGCAGTTCTTC	CATSYSGSYNEQFF
.	TRBV5-1	once	TRBJ2-7	TGCGCCAGCAGCTTAGAGAAGGTTACCGAGCAGTACTTC	CASSLEKVTEQYF
.	TRBV5-1	.	TRBJ2-3	TGCGCCAGCAGCCCCAGCCGGACGGGCGAACCGGATTTT	CASSPSRTGEPDF
TRBD2	TRBV12-3/TRBV12-4	.	TRBJ2-2	TGTGCCAGCAGCCCCGGACTAGCGGGAGGGGAGCTGTTTTTT	CASSPGLAGGELFF
TRBD2	TRBV9	few	TRBJ2-1	TGTGCCAGCAGCTGGGGACTAGCGCTCTACAATGAGCAGTTCTTC	CASSWGLALYNEQFF
TRBD2	TRBV3-1	few	TRBJ2-7	TGTGCCAGCAGCCAAGATGGGGCTAGAAGCGGGAGTTGGTACGAGCAGTACTTC	CASSQDGARSGSWYEQYF
TRBD1	TRBV20-1	.	TRBJ1-2	TGCAGTGCTAGTTCTCTTGACAGGGGATCAAATGGCTACACCTTC	CSASSLDRGSNGYTF
TRBD2	TRBV5-1	.	TRBJ2-7	TGCGCCAGCAGTCAGACTAGCGATCCGTACTACGAGCAGTACTTC	CASSQTSDPYYEQYF
.	TRBV19	.	TRBJ1-1	TGTGCCAGTATTGGCCTAGGGCACACTGAAGCTTTCTTT	CASIGLGHTEAFF
TRBD1	TRBV4-2	.	TRBJ2-2	TGTGCCAGCAGCCTGGCTATGACAGGGGGCGCGGAAGGGGAGCTGTTTTTT	CASSLAMTGGAEGELFF